Listed below are T cell receptor beta chains from one sample, sequenced in a study of control samples from healthy donors and cancer patients. TCRdb's copy holds only in-frame clones and misses some; the assay was immunoSEQ multiplex PCR. The sample records about 30,000 clones, 91% being singletons. Specimen: PBMCs. The receptors originated from a man in his fifties with lung cancer. The CDR3 runs from the conserved cysteine through the conserved F or W. Each record gives: V gene, clone size, J gene, D gene, CDR3 DNA, CDR3 protein. A D gene is named only where the DNA matches it firmly. Part of the rows lack a size; the others show once, few, many or a class for expanded clones.

V: TRBV27
size: NA
J: TRBJ1-1
D: TRBD1
DNA: TGTGCCAGCAGTTCTTGGGACAGGGGGCCGCACACTGAAGCTTTCTTT
CDR3: CASSSWDRGPHTEAFF

V: TRBV11-2
size: NA
J: TRBJ2-7
D: NA
DNA: TGTGCCAGCAGCTTAATGTCCGAGCAGTACTTC
CDR3: CASSLMSEQYF

V: TRBV6-5
size: NA
J: TRBJ2-7
D: NA
DNA: TGTGCCAGCAGGGGTACGAAGCAAAGGGAGCAGTACTTC
CDR3: CASRGTKQREQYF

V: TRBV5-4
size: NA
J: TRBJ2-2
D: TRBD2
DNA: TGTGCCAGCAGCTCGGGACTAGTATTCGACCCCGGGGAGCTGTTTTTT
CDR3: CASSSGLVFDPGELFF

V: TRBV30
size: NA
J: TRBJ2-5
D: NA
DNA: TGTGCCCAAAGGGGGGTTCAAGAGACCCAGTACTTC
CDR3: CAQRGVQETQYF

V: TRBV9
size: NA
J: TRBJ1-1
D: NA
DNA: TGTGCCAGCAGCGTAGCTAAGGACACTGAAGCTTTCTTT
CDR3: CASSVAKDTEAFF

V: TRBV19
size: NA
J: TRBJ2-7
D: TRBD2
DNA: TGTGCCAGTAGTTTGACTAGCGGGCTCTACGAGCAGTACTTC
CDR3: CASSLTSGLYEQYF

V: TRBV12-3/TRBV12-4
size: NA
J: TRBJ1-5
D: NA
DNA: TGTGCCAGCAGTTTAGCGGGGGAGCAGCCCCAGCATTTT
CDR3: CASSLAGEQPQHF

V: TRBV7-6
size: NA
J: TRBJ2-3
D: TRBD2
DNA: TGTGCCAGCAGCTCCCTAGCGGGGGGGATCCTAGACACAGATACGCAGTATTTT
CDR3: CASSSLAGGILDTDTQYF

V: TRBV2
size: NA
J: TRBJ2-6
D: NA
DNA: TGTGCCAGCAGTGCAGGGGCGAGCTCTGGGGCCAACGTCCTGACTTTC
CDR3: CASSAGASSGANVLTF

V: TRBV11-1
size: NA
J: TRBJ2-5
D: NA
DNA: TGTGCCAGCAGCTTAGAGAGAGAGACCCAGTACTTC
CDR3: CASSLERETQYF

V: TRBV19
size: NA
J: TRBJ1-1
D: NA
DNA: TGTGCCAGTAGTATAGGGAGGCGGAGCATGAACACTGAAGCTTTCTTT
CDR3: CASSIGRRSMNTEAFF

V: TRBV7-9
size: NA
J: TRBJ1-5
D: NA
DNA: TGTGCCAGCAGCCCTTCCGACCGGGGCAATCAGCCCCAGCATTTT
CDR3: CASSPSDRGNQPQHF

V: TRBV19
size: once
J: TRBJ1-1
D: NA
DNA: TGTGCCAGTAGTACGAGCGGGACAACCCCTGAAGCTTTCTTT
CDR3: CASSTSGTTPEAFF

V: TRBV20-1
size: NA
J: TRBJ2-1
D: NA
DNA: TGCAGTGCTGCAGGCAATGAGCAGTTCTTC
CDR3: CSAAGNEQFF

V: TRBV28
size: NA
J: TRBJ2-7
D: TRBD2
DNA: TGTGCCAGCAGTAGCTATAGCGGGGGGAACTACGAGCAGTACTTC
CDR3: CASSSYSGGNYEQYF

V: TRBV7-2
size: once
J: TRBJ2-4
D: NA
DNA: TGTGCCAGCAGCCCTAAGAGGGGACGGCAAAACATTCAGTACTTC
CDR3: CASSPKRGRQNIQYF

V: TRBV10-3
size: NA
J: TRBJ1-5
D: TRBD1
DNA: TGTGCCATCAGTGAGTCGACAGGGAAGGGTAACCAGCCCCAGCATTTT
CDR3: CAISESTGKGNQPQHF

V: TRBV7-2
size: once
J: TRBJ2-7
D: NA
DNA: TGTGCCAGCAGCTTAAGCGTGGCCCCACAGTCCGAGCAGTACTTC
CDR3: CASSLSVAPQSEQYF

V: TRBV14
size: NA
J: TRBJ1-2
D: TRBD1
DNA: TGTGCCAGCAGCCAAGATTACCGACAGGGAGGCTACACCTTC
CDR3: CASSQDYRQGGYTF

V: TRBV7-2
size: NA
J: TRBJ2-7
D: NA
DNA: TGTGCCAGCAGCTCCCACCGCGCCGAGCAGTACTTC
CDR3: CASSSHRAEQYF

V: TRBV14
size: few
J: TRBJ2-7
D: NA
DNA: TGTGCCAGCAGCCAGGCCAGGTTAACCTACGAGCAGTACTTC
CDR3: CASSQARLTYEQYF

V: TRBV5-1
size: NA
J: TRBJ2-7
D: NA
DNA: TGCGCCAGCAGCTTAAATAACGAGCAGTACTTC
CDR3: CASSLNNEQYF

V: TRBV5-1
size: NA
J: TRBJ2-1
D: NA
DNA: TGCGCCAGCAGCCAGGGGGGCGGGGAGAAGAAGTTCTTC
CDR3: CASSQGGGEKKFF

V: TRBV9
size: NA
J: TRBJ1-4
D: TRBD1
DNA: TGTGCCAGCAGCATATCGGGACAGCCTAATGAAAAACTGTTTTTT
CDR3: CASSISGQPNEKLFF

V: TRBV3-1/TRBV3-2
size: NA
J: TRBJ2-3
D: TRBD2
DNA: TGTGCCAGCAGCCAAGGACTAGCGGGATCCACAGATACGCAGTATTTT
CDR3: CASSQGLAGSTDTQYF

V: TRBV6-5
size: NA
J: TRBJ1-2
D: NA
DNA: TGTGCCAGCAGGAAAAACAGCGGTAACTATGGCTACACCTTC
CDR3: CASRKNSGNYGYTF

V: TRBV7-9
size: NA
J: TRBJ1-5
D: TRBD1
DNA: TGTGCCAGCAGCTCAGACAGGGATCAGCCCCAGCATTTT
CDR3: CASSSDRDQPQHF

V: TRBV18
size: NA
J: TRBJ2-5
D: NA
DNA: TGTGCCAGCTCACCACCCGAGCAGGGGGGAGAGACCCAGTACTTC
CDR3: CASSPPEQGGETQYF

V: TRBV6-5
size: NA
J: TRBJ2-7
D: NA
DNA: TGTGCCAGCAGTTATGGCGGACAATCCTACGAGCAGTACTTC
CDR3: CASSYGGQSYEQYF

V: TRBV7-9
size: NA
J: TRBJ2-3
D: TRBD1
DNA: TGTGCCAGCAGCTCACAGGGGATAAGCACAGATACGCAGTATTTT
CDR3: CASSSQGISTDTQYF

V: TRBV19
size: once
J: TRBJ1-1
D: NA
DNA: TGTGCCAGTAGTATTGATGGCAGGGAAGCTTTCTTT
CDR3: CASSIDGREAFF

V: TRBV19
size: NA
J: TRBJ1-6
D: NA
DNA: TGTGCCAGTAGTATTTATAATTCACCCCTCCACTTT
CDR3: CASSIYNSPLHF

V: TRBV6-5
size: NA
J: TRBJ2-7
D: NA
DNA: TGTGCCAGCAGTTACTCGGGAACAGAGTTGGCCTACGAGCAGTACTTC
CDR3: CASSYSGTELAYEQYF

V: TRBV4-3
size: NA
J: TRBJ2-1
D: TRBD2
DNA: TGCGCCAGCAGCCAACAGGCCTATACGGTCGGGCGGGGGTCTGGCAATGAGCAGTTCTTC
CDR3: CASSQQAYTVGRGSGNEQFF

V: TRBV18
size: NA
J: TRBJ2-7
D: TRBD1
DNA: TGTGCCAGCTCACCAACCCGGGACAGGGGGTTAAGGGGGCAGTACTTC
CDR3: CASSPTRDRGLRGQYF

V: TRBV30
size: NA
J: TRBJ2-1
D: TRBD2
DNA: TGTGCCTGGAGTGTACGGCGGGGACTAGCGGGGGGGCTCCTCCTCTACAATGAGCAGTTCTTC
CDR3: CAWSVRRGLAGGLLLYNEQFF

V: TRBV2
size: once
J: TRBJ2-5
D: NA
DNA: TGTGCCAGCAAAGGTCGGCAGAACCAAGAGACCCAGTACTTC
CDR3: CASKGRQNQETQYF

V: TRBV3-1/TRBV3-2
size: NA
J: TRBJ1-2
D: TRBD1
DNA: TGTGCCAGCAGCCAAGGAATAACTACAGGGGGACCCTATGGCTACACCTTC
CDR3: CASSQGITTGGPYGYTF

V: TRBV7-9
size: NA
J: TRBJ2-1
D: NA
DNA: TGTGCCAGCAGCCCCCGCGGGGCCCGCTCCTACAATGAGCAGTTCTTC
CDR3: CASSPRGARSYNEQFF

V: TRBV5-1
size: NA
J: TRBJ2-2
D: NA
DNA: TGCGCCAGCAGCTTTAACGGCCAGGGGAACACCGGGGAGCTGTTTTTT
CDR3: CASSFNGQGNTGELFF

V: TRBV2
size: NA
J: TRBJ1-1
D: TRBD1
DNA: TGTGCCACCCAGCCGAACCCCGGGACAGGGGTTGGGGTGGCTTTCTTT
CDR3: CATQPNPGTGVGVAFF